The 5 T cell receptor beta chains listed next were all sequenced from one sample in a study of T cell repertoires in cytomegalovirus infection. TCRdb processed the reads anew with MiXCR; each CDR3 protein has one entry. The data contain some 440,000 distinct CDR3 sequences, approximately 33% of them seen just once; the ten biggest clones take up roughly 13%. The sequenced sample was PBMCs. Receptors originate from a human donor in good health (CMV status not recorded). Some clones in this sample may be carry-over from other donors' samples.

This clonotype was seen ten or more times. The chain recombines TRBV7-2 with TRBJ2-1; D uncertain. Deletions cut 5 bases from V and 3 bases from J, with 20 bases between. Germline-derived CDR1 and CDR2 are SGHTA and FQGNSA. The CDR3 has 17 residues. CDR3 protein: CASSPQPASNLYNEQFF. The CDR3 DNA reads TGTGCCAGCAGCCCCCAACCTGCCTCCAACCTCTACAATGAGCAGTTCTTC.

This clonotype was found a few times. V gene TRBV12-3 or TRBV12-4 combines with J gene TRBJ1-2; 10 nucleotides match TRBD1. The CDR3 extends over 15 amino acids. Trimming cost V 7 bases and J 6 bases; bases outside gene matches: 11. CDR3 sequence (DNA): TGTGCCAGCATCAGCAGGAGGGACAGGGGACATGGCTACACCTTC. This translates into CASISRRDRGHGYTF.

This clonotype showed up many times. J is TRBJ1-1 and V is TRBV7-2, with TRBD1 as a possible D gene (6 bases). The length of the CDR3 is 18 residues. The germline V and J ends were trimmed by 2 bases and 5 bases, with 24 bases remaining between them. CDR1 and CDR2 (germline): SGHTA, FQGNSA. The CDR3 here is CASSLISGVGSARTEAFF. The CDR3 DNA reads TGTGCCAGCAGCTTAATTTCAGGGGTCGGTTCTGCTCGAACTGAAGCTTTCTTT.

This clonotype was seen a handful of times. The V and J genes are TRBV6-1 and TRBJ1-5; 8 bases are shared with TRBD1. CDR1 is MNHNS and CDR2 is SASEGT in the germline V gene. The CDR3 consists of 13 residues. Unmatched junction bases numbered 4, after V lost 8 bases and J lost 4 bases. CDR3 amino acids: CASRQGLNQPQHF. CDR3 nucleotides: TGTGCCAGCCGACAGGGGTTAAATCAGCCCCAGCATTTT.

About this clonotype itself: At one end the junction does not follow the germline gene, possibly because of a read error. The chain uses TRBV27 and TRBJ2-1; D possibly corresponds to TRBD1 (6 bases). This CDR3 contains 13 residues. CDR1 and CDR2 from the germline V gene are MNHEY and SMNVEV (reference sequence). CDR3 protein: CAISLRGGNEQFF. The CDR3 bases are TGTGCCATCAGTTTAAGAGGGGGTAATGAGCAGTTCTTC.